This T cell receptor beta chain emerged from a study of blood T cell repertoires in COVID-19. As for the study in general: The United States, Italy and Spain were the sources of the acute and convalescent COVID-19 samples. Sources were T cells, B-cell-depleted T cells, or PBMCs; the material itself was cDNA or gDNA.

Per the study methods: Amplification of reference gene primers was used by the study to estimate nucleated cell counts. Repertoires were generated with immunoSEQ multiplex PCR, while TCRdb's copy carries only in-frame clones and drops some. V and J calls and clone size are given by that table; D and trimming were obtained from the DNA. This table holds roughly 85,000 clones, more than 80% found once. The CDR3 runs to 13 residues. Trimming removed 1 base at V and 6 bases at J, with 7 bases between. Germline CDR1 SGHDN, CDR2 FVKESK. The chain has TRBV14 and TRBJ2-1; D is perhaps TRBD1 (5 bases). The sample consisted of peripheral blood. The sequence was obtained from a man in his fifties with active or convalescent COVID-19. The CDR3 protein is CASSQVRGNEQFF. Here the CDR3 DNA reads TGTGCCAGCAGCCAAGTAAGGGGCAATGAGCAGTTCTTC.